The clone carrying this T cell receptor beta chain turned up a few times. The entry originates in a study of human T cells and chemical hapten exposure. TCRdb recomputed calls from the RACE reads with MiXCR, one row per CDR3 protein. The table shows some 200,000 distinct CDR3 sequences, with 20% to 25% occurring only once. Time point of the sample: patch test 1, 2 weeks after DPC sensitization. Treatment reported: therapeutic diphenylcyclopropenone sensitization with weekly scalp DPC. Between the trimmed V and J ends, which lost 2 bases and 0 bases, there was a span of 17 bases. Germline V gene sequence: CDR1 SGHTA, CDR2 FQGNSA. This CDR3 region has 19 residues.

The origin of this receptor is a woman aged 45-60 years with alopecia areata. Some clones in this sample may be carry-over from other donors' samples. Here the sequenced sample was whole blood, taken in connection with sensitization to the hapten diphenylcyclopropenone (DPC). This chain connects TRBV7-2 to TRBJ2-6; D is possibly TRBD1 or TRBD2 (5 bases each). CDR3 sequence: CASSLQLGTGSSGANVLTF. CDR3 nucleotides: TGTGCCAGCAGCTTACAATTAGGGACGGGTAGCTCTGGGGCCAACGTCCTGACTTTC.